Listed below are T cell receptor beta chains from one sample, sequenced in a study of blood T cell repertoires in COVID-19. Using immunoSEQ multiplex PCR, the repertoire was profiled, and TCRdb retains in-frame clones only, with some absent. The sample has some 130,000 clones; roughly 86% are singletons. Sequencing input: peripheral blood. All receptors come from a woman aged 65 to 85 with COVID-19, enrolled during active disease. Both conserved end residues are part of each CDR3. A D gene is named only where the DNA matches it firmly. Where a row states a size, it is once, few, many or the class of an expanded clone; other rows omit it.

length: 15
V: TRBV28
D: TRBD1
size: .
J: TRBJ1-1
CDR3: CASSSTGGKNTEAFF
DNA: TGTGCCAGCAGTTCCACAGGGGGAAAGAACACTGAAGCTTTCTTT

length: 13
V: TRBV2
D: .
size: few
J: TRBJ1-5
CDR3: CASNLLEDQPQHF
DNA: TGTGCCAGCAATCTTCTCGAGGATCAGCCCCAGCATTTT

length: 13
V: TRBV18
D: .
size: .
J: TRBJ1-1
CDR3: CASSPQGPTEAFF
DNA: TGTGCCAGCTCACCCCAGGGTCCCACTGAAGCTTTCTTT

length: 16
V: TRBV28
D: TRBD1
size: few
J: TRBJ1-5
CDR3: CASSWNTGGAFQPQHF
DNA: TGTGCCAGCAGTTGGAATACAGGGGGCGCATTTCAGCCCCAGCATTTT

length: 15
V: TRBV2
D: .
size: .
J: TRBJ1-1
CDR3: CASLAGDKGDTEAFF
DNA: TGTGCCAGCCTAGCCGGTGATAAGGGGGACACTGAAGCTTTCTTT

length: 13
V: TRBV29-1
D: TRBD1
size: .
J: TRBJ2-7
CDR3: CSVTRTGLREQYF
DNA: TGCAGCGTCACAAGGACAGGCCTCAGGGAGCAGTACTTC

length: 16
V: TRBV10-1
D: TRBD2
size: .
J: TRBJ2-3
CDR3: CASSEAGSGGTDTQYF
DNA: TGCGCCAGCAGTGAGGCCGGTAGCGGGGGCACAGATACGCAGTATTTT

length: 13
V: TRBV5-4
D: TRBD1
size: many
J: TRBJ1-2
CDR3: CASSLDRGEGYTF
DNA: TGTGCCAGCAGCTTGGACAGGGGGGAAGGCTACACCTTC

length: 13
V: TRBV10-2
D: TRBD1
size: .
J: TRBJ2-7
CDR3: CASSPDRALEQYF
DNA: TGCGCCAGCAGTCCAGACAGGGCCCTCGAGCAGTACTTC

length: 18
V: TRBV29-1
D: TRBD1
size: .
J: TRBJ2-7
CDR3: CSVVGATGTGDTSYEQYF
DNA: TGCAGCGTGGTGGGGGCTACCGGGACAGGCGACACCTCCTACGAGCAGTACTTC

length: 13
V: TRBV7-2
D: .
size: .
J: TRBJ2-7
CDR3: CASSDTITYEQYF
DNA: TGTGCCAGCAGCGACACAATAACCTACGAGCAGTACTTC

length: 13
V: TRBV27
D: .
size: .
J: TRBJ2-7
CDR3: CATGGTDLYEQYF
DNA: TGTGCCACAGGGGGGACAGACCTCTACGAGCAGTACTTC

length: 17
V: TRBV7-3
D: .
size: .
J: TRBJ1-4
CDR3: CASSSRVLSASNEKLFF
DNA: TGTGCCAGCAGCTCGAGAGTACTGAGTGCCTCTAATGAAAAACTGTTTTTT

length: 17
V: TRBV5-1
D: TRBD2
size: .
J: TRBJ2-1
CDR3: CASSLRPTSGGNNEQFF
DNA: TGCGCCAGCAGCCTACGACCGACTAGCGGGGGGAACAATGAGCAGTTCTTC

length: 13
V: TRBV6-5
D: .
size: .
J: TRBJ1-6
CDR3: CASSYLVDSPLHF
DNA: TGTGCCAGCAGCTACCTAGTAGATTCACCCCTCCACTTT